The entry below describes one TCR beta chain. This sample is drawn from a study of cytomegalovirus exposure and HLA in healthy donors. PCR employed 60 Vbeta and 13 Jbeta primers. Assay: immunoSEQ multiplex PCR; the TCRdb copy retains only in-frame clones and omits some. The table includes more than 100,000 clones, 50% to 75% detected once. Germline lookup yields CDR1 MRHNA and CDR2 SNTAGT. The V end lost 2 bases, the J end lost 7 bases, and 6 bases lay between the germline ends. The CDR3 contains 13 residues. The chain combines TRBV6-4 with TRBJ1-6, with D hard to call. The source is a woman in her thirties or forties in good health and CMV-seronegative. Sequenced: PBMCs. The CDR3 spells CASSDQENSPLHF. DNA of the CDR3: TGTGCCAGCAGTGACCAGGAAAATTCACCCCTCCACTTT.